The 24 T cell receptor beta chains below were found in one sample sequenced in a study of OX40 agonist ivuxolimab in advanced cancers. The assay was immunoSEQ multiplex PCR, and TCRdb's table has in-frame clones only and misses some. The data show 25,000 or so clones, with 75% to 85% seen just once and more than 2% held by the top ten. The sample consisted of CD4+ or CD8+ T cells sorted from blood, taken in a trial of the OX40 agonist ivuxolimab. These receptors were taken from an adult with an advanced solid tumor such as melanoma, head and neck, liver or kidney cancer.

This clone was observed a few times. CDR3 amino acids: CASSERTRMGETQYF. The CDR3 nucleotides are TGTGCCAGCAGTGAAAGAACTCGAATGGGGGAGACCCAGTACTTC. The chain combines TRBV2 with TRBJ2-5; D unresolved. Between the trimmed V and J ends, which lost 2 bases and 5 bases, there was a span of 15 bases. The germline CDR1 and CDR2 sequences are SNHLY and FYNNEI. The CDR3 covers 15 residues.

The J gene is TRBJ2-7, the V gene TRBV7-8; 10 bases map to TRBD2. The CDR3 runs to 18 residues. Germline V gene lookup returns CDR1 SGHVS and CDR2 FQNEAQ. J was trimmed by 0 bases and V by 1 base; bases with no gene match: 9. DNA of the CDR3: TGTGCCAGCAGCTTAGTGGAGCGGGGGGGTTCGAGCTCCTACGAGCAGTACTTC. Translating it yields CASSLVERGGSSSYEQYF.

The V and J genes are TRBV28 and TRBJ2-1; D unclear. With 8 bases removed from V and 2 bases from J, the gap between germline ends came to 4 bases. Germline lookup yields CDR1 MDHEN and CDR2 SYDVKM. The CDR3 sequence is 11 residues long. This CDR3 is CASGTYNEQFF. The CDR3 DNA sequence: TGTGCCAGCGGGACCTACAATGAGCAGTTCTTC.

Comment on this clone: The sample carries other DNA sequences with the same CDR3. V usage is TRBV9 and J usage is TRBJ2-2; no firm D call. The CDR3 length is 14 residues. The V end was cut by 0 bases, the J end by 6 bases, with 9 bases between. Germline lookup yields CDR1 SGDLS and CDR2 YYNGEE. The CDR3: CASSVGPPAGELFF. In DNA, the CDR3 is TGTGCCAGCAGCGTAGGACCCCCCGCCGGGGAGCTGTTTTTT. Filled out from reference TRBV9 and TRBJ2-2, the complete variable domain reads DSGVTQTPKHLITATGQRVTLRCSPRSGDLSVYWYQQSLDQGLQFLIQYYNGEERAKGNILERFSAQQFPDLHSELNLSSLELGDSALYFCASSVGPPAGELFFGEGSRLTVL.

The J gene is TRBJ1-3, the V gene TRBV5-1; D gene uncertain. CDR1 and CDR2 from the germline V gene are SGHRS and YFSETQ. V lost 0 bases and J lost 3, with 4 bases in between. This CDR3 region has 13 residues. The CDR3 sequence: CASSLVVGNTIYF. The CDR3 region has the DNA TGCGCCAGCAGCTTGGTGGTTGGAAACACCATATATTTT.

V usage is TRBV5-3 and J usage is TRBJ2-5; 9 bases line up with TRBD2. TRBV5-3 is reported as an ORF; its role is uncertain. CDR3 size: 15 residues. With V trimmed by 8 bases and J by 3 bases, 11 bases remained unmatched. The CDR3 DNA follows: TGTGCCAGCAGCCCCAGCGGGAGGACCGAAGAGACCCAGTACTTC. Translating it yields CASSPSGRTEETQYF.

This clone was detected once. The chain is built from TRBV5-1 and TRBJ2-7; perhaps TRBD2 as D (6 bases). Germline V CDR1 and CDR2: SGHRS, YFSETQ. V lost 0 bases, J lost 1 base, and 8 bases lay in between. The CDR3 has 14 amino acids. The CDR3 is CASSLVEGSYEQYF. DNA of the CDR3: TGCGCCAGCAGCTTGGTGGAGGGTTCCTACGAGCAGTACTTC.

This chain uses TRBV10-3 with TRBJ1-1; 7 bases are a match to TRBD1. Germline V gives CDR1 ENHRY, CDR2 SYGVKD. The V and J ends lost 8 bases and 3 bases, in that order; junction bases with no gene match: 6. The CDR3 sequence is 13 residues long. CDR3 loop: CAIASDRDTEAFF. CDR3 sequence (DNA): TGTGCCATCGCTTCCGACAGGGACACTGAAGCTTTCTTT.

V is TRBV7-3 and J is TRBJ1-1; possibly TRBD1 for D (5 bases). CDR3 length equals 13 residues. Trimming left V 4 bases short and J 1 base short, with 7 bases between. Germline CDR1 and CDR2: SGHTA and FQGTGA. CDR3 in DNA: TGTGCCAGCAGCTCTCAGGGGAACACTGAAGCTTTCTTT. Translating gives CASSSQGNTEAFF.

This chain joins TRBV7-8 and TRBJ2-5; no definite D call. Germline V CDR1 and CDR2: SGHVS, FQNEAQ. The CDR3 is 16 amino acids. V lost 3 bases, J lost 0 bases, and 14 bases lay in between. CDR3 amino acids: CASSFAYDPYQETQYF. CDR3 coding DNA: TGTGCCAGCAGCTTCGCCTACGACCCGTACCAAGAGACCCAGTACTTC. The whole variable domain, filled in from reference TRBV7-8 and TRBJ2-5, reads GAGVSQSPRYKVAKRGQDVALRCDPISGHVSLFWYQQALGQGPEFLTYFQNEAQLDKSGLPSDRFFAERPEGSVSTLKIQRTQQEDSAVYLCASSFAYDPYQETQYFGPGTRLLVL.

V usage is TRBV4-3 and J usage is TRBJ2-1; D is possibly TRBD2 (5 bases). The V end lost 0 bases, the J end lost 9 bases, and 21 bases lay between the germline ends. The CDR3 is made up of 17 amino acids. Germline assignment: CDR1 LGHNA and CDR2 YSLEER. The CDR3: CASSQEVGGSGAGEQFF. CDR3 DNA sequence: TGCGCCAGCAGCCAAGAGGTGGGCGGGTCTGGTGCAGGTGAGCAGTTCTTC.

The rearrangement joins TRBV5-1 to TRBJ1-6, with a possible D match to TRBD1 (5 bases). The CDR3 loop spans 15 amino acids. CDR1 SGHRS and CDR2 YFSETQ come from the germline V gene. Trimming stripped 0 bases from V and 6 bases from J, with 10 bases between. The CDR3 loop reads CASSLALGGNSPLHF. The CDR3 nucleotides are TGCGCCAGCAGCTTGGCTCTCGGGGGTAATTCACCCCTCCACTTT.

The CDR3 loop is CASTQQGNGYTF. The CDR3 region has the DNA TGTGCCAGCACCCAACAGGGGAATGGCTACACCTTC. The V gene is TRBV6-5, the J gene TRBJ1-2; 7 nucleotides match TRBD1. The V gene's germline CDR1 is MNHEY and CDR2 SVGAGI. The V segment lost 7 bases and the J segment 6 bases; nucleotides outside the gene matches: 5. The CDR3 is made up of 12 amino acids.

This clone was observed a few times. The J gene is TRBJ2-2, the V gene TRBV6-1; D is unclear. CDR1 MNHNS and CDR2 SASEGT come from the germline V gene. V lost 4 bases to trimming and J lost 0 bases, with 12 bases between them. CDR3 length: 16 amino acids. The CDR3 DNA is TGTGCCAGCAGTGCCGGCCGGGCTGCGAACACCGGGGAGCTGTTTTTT. Translating gives CASSAGRAANTGELFF.

The chain combines TRBV10-1 with TRBJ1-6; no clear D. Germline V lookup: CDR1 WNHNN, CDR2 SYGVQD (reference sequence). The CDR3 length is 14 residues. Trimming took 2 bases from V and 7 from J, leaving 9 bases between them. In DNA, the CDR3 is TGCGCCAGCAGTGAGAGGTTTCTGAATTCACCCCTCCACTTT. This translates into CASSERFLNSPLHF.

This clone was counted a single time. V is TRBV5-4 and J is TRBJ1-1; tentatively, D is TRBD1 (5 bases). V lost 7 bases and J lost 4, with 14 bases in between. The length of the CDR3 is 13 residues. Germline assignment: CDR1 SGHNT and CDR2 YYREEE (reference sequence). The DNA of the CDR3 is TGTGCCAGCGGGCCCGGGGGTATCACTGAAGCTTTCTTT. This encodes CASGPGGITEAFF.

The genes are TRBV30 and TRBJ1-2; D is unclear. Per the germline V gene, CDR1 is GTSNPN and CDR2 is SVGIG (reference sequence). Trimming pared 1 base from V and 5 bases from J, leaving 8 bases between. The CDR3 sequence is 12 residues long. DNA for the CDR3: TGTGCCTGGAGTGCCCGACCTTATGGCTACACCTTC. It specifies CAWSARPYGYTF. Full variable domain (remainder filled in from reference TRBV30 and TRBJ1-2): SQTIHQWPATLVQPVGSPLSLECTVEGTSNPNLYWYRQAAGRGLQLLFYSVGIGQISSEVPQNLSASRPQDRQFILSSKKLLLSDSGFYLCAWSARPYGYTFGSGTRLTVV.

The chain joins TRBV5-4 to TRBJ2-7; D remains unclear. Germline V lookup: CDR1 SGHNT, CDR2 YYREEE (reference sequence). The CDR3 totals 14 residues. Trimming took 3 bases from V and 2 from J, leaving 12 bases between them. CDR3 residues: CASSSPGLTYEQYF. DNA for the CDR3: TGTGCCAGCAGCTCCCCCGGGCTGACCTACGAGCAGTACTTC.

J is TRBJ2-1 and V is TRBV19; D is perhaps TRBD1 (6 bases). The V gene's germline CDR1 is LNHDA and CDR2 SQIVND (reference sequence). V lost 9 bases and J 10 bases, leaving 28 bases between the germline ends. CDR3 size: 16 residues. CDR3: CASTWGRTALGEEQFF. The CDR3 DNA reads TGTGCCAGCACTTGGGGGCGGACTGCCTTGGGGGAGGAGCAGTTCTTC.

The rearrangement links TRBV19 to TRBJ2-5, with D maybe TRBD1 (6 bases). The J call may be wrong; the DNA end is better matched by TRBJ2-7. Germline CDR1 and CDR2: LNHDA and SQIVND (reference sequence). CDR3 length: 15 residues. CDR3 in DNA: TGTGCCAGTAGTTACAAGGGGGTTTCGATTTACGAGCAGTACTTC. It codes for CASSYKGVSIYEQYF.

The J gene is TRBJ2-5, the V gene TRBV6-1; TRBD1 matches at 8 bases. CDR1 and CDR2 from the germline V gene are MNHNS and SASEGT. The CDR3 is 15 amino acids. With 6 bases clipped from V and 4 bases from J, the junction kept 10 bases outside the gene matches. This CDR3 reads CASRSDRGRSETQYF. CDR3 nucleotide sequence: TGTGCCAGCAGATCCGACAGGGGCAGGTCAGAGACCCAGTACTTC.

A remark on this clone: Different DNA sequences within this sample yield the same CDR3. This chain joins TRBV7-2 and TRBJ2-1; D unresolved. The CDR3 contains 17 residues. Trimming removed 0 bases from V and 0 bases from J, with 12 bases in between. Germline CDR1 and CDR2: SGHTA and FQGNSA. In DNA form, the CDR3 reads TGTGCCAGCAGCTTAGCGTTGCGGACCATCTCCTACAATGAGCAGTTCTTC. Translated, it gives CASSLALRTISYNEQFF. The entire variable domain, with the rest obtained from reference TRBV7-2 and TRBJ2-1, is as follows: GAGVSQSPSNKVTEKGKDVELRCDPISGHTALYWYRQSLGQGLEFLIYFQGNSAPDKSGLPSDRFSAERTGGSVSTLTIQRTQQEDSAVYLCASSLALRTISYNEQFFGPGTRLTVL.

The chain uses TRBV29-1 and TRBJ1-2; D is unresolved. The CDR3 runs 12 residues. Germline CDR1 is SQVTM and CDR2 is ANQGSEA. Trimming pared 0 bases from V and 4 bases from J, leaving 6 bases between. CDR3 nucleotide sequence: TGCAGCGTTGAAGAAACGGGCTATGGCTACACCTTC. It specifies CSVEETGYGYTF.

This chain links TRBV27 with TRBJ2-1; D is perhaps TRBD1 or TRBD2 (5 bases each). The germline gives CDR1 MNHEY, CDR2 SMNVEV (reference sequence). V was pared by 4 bases and J by 4 bases, with 11 bases between. There are 14 residues in the CDR3. CDR3 sequence (DNA): TGTGCCAGCAGTTCAGGGAGTTTTTACAATGAGCAGTTCTTC. It specifies CASSSGSFYNEQFF.